This T cell receptor beta chain was sequenced during a study of CD8+CD57+ T cells in acquired aplastic anemia. Across the whole study: When averaged, DNA from sorted CD4+ and CD8+ cells came to approximately 3.2 ug. Study outcomes and limitations: About 27 shared CD8+ CDR3s appeared highly expressed within patients' immunodominant clones. Levels of CD8+ Simpson's diversity were not significantly distinct in patients versus controls.

Genomic DNA served as template for TCR beta VDJ and CDR3 profiling. TCRdb analysed the reads with MiXCR anew, one entry per CDR3 protein. The sample shows about 58,000 distinct CDR3 sequences, around 60% of them seen only once. A word on this clonotype: Its target is unknown.

In patients chosen for sequencing, flow cytometry had shown CD8+CD57+ cell expansion. Patients were therapy-naive when their blood was sampled. The V and J ends lost 8 bases and 4 bases respectively, with 23 bases between them. Germline values: CDR1 LNHDA, CDR2 SQIVND (reference sequence). This CDR3 comprises 16 residues. This TCR was recovered from a human donor with aplastic anemia. This chain connects TRBV19 to TRBJ1-1; D not certain. The sample consisted of sorted CD4+, CD8+, or CD8+CD57+ T cells (not recorded which) from PBMCs. The CDR3 spells CASQTGKNLGITEAFF. The CDR3 DNA reads as TGTGCCAGTCAGACCGGGAAAAATCTAGGTATCACTGAAGCTTTCTTT.